The 5 T cell receptor beta chains below come from one sample, sequenced in a study of T cell changes during pregnancy in multiple sclerosis (dated by TCRdb to about 2019). Library generation was performed with the immunoSEQ multiplex PCR assay. TCRdb took over this immuneACCESS table, retaining in-frame rearrangements with V and J assigned. Such tables are incomplete; in checked studies, under half of the missing clones stem from an unresolved V gene, and the remainder is unexplained. The sample includes about 110,000 clones, with about 93% observed a single time. 1.5% to 1.9% of the sample is held by the ten biggest clonotypes. The source was peripheral blood, collected in the third trimester of pregnancy. These receptors all stem from a female donor with multiple sclerosis, enrolled in a pregnancy study.

The V call is TRBV5-1, the J call TRBJ2-3; possible D gene TRBD1, 5 bases. The CDR3 totals 15 residues. CDR1 and CDR2 (germline): SGHRS, YFSETQ. V lost 3 bases to trimming and J lost 1 base, with 12 bases between them. The CDR3 DNA reads TGCGCCAGCAGCTCCCAAGGGGATCGCACAGATACGCAGTATTTT. This encodes CASSSQGDRTDTQYF. Full variable domain (remainder filled in from reference TRBV5-1 and TRBJ2-3): KAGVTQTPRYLIKTRGQQVTLSCSPISGHRSVSWYQQTPGQGLQFLFEYFSETQRNKGNFPGRFSGRQFSNSRSEMNVSTLELGDSALYLCASSSQGDRTDTQYFGPGTRLTVL.

The chain is built from TRBV25-1 and TRBJ1-6, with TRBD1 matching 9 bases. This CDR3 is built from 16 residues. Looked up from germline, CDR1 is MGHDK and CDR2 is SYGVNS. With V trimmed by 6 bases and J by 10 bases, 13 bases remained unmatched. CDR3 DNA sequence: TGTGCCAGCAGGGGCCCGGCGGGACAGGGCTACTCACCCCTCCACTTT. It translates to CASRGPAGQGYSPLHF.

The J gene is TRBJ1-5, the V gene TRBV7-9; tentative D call: TRBD1 (5 bases). The V end lost 4 bases, the J end lost 5 bases, and 9 bases lay between the germline ends. CDR3 length: 13 amino acids. CDR1 and CDR2 (germline): SEHNR, FQNEAQ (reference sequence). CDR3 nucleotide sequence: TGTGCCAGCAGCTGGGGGGAGTATCAGCCCCAGCATTTT. Protein sequence: CASSWGEYQPQHF.

This clone has a handful of counts. The chain couples TRBV7-2 to TRBJ1-1, with D uncertain. Trimming shortened V by 6 bases and J by 8 bases, and 19 bases separated the two germline ends. Germline V CDR1 and CDR2: SGHTA, FQGNSA. CDR3 length: 14 residues. CDR3 residues: CASSYDFPGSEAFF. Here the CDR3 DNA reads TGTGCCAGCAGTTATGATTTTCCGGGATCCGAAGCTTTCTTT. The full variable domain, its missing parts supplied by reference TRBV7-2 and TRBJ1-1, is GAGVSQSPSNKVTEKGKDVELRCDPISGHTALYWYRQSLGQGLEFLIYFQGNSAPDKSGLPSDRFSAERTGGSVSTLTIQRTQQEDSAVYLCASSYDFPGSEAFFGQGTRLTVV.

The chain links TRBV5-5 to TRBJ2-7; 10 bases fit TRBD1. CDR1 SGHKS and CDR2 YYEKEE come from the germline V gene (reference sequence). This CDR3 is 14 amino acids long. V was pared by 3 bases and J by 3 bases, with 3 bases of the junction left unmatched. DNA for the CDR3: TGTGCCAGCAGCTCCGGGACAGGGGTCTACGAGCAGTACTTC. Protein: CASSSGTGVYEQYF.